This is a list of T cell receptor beta chains from one sample in a study of shared clonotypes between healthy human individuals. Clones were sequenced by immunoSEQ multiplex PCR, and TCRdb holds only the in-frame ones, with some missing. The sample consists of 1,400,000 or so clones, approximately 98.5% of them appearing once. Material for sequencing was naive CD4+ T cells sorted from blood. The receptors originated from a man aged 25 to 40 in good health. Both conserved end residues are part of each CDR3. The D gene is left open where the match is weak. Some rows have no size entry. The others give once, few or many, or a class for an expanded clone.

cdr3_aa cdr3_nt v_call clone_size d_call j_call
CASSPFSIREGQTGELFF TGTGCCAGCTCACCCTTCTCGATCCGGGAGGGCCAGACCGGGGAGCTGTTTTTT TRBV18 . TRBD2 TRBJ2-2
CATSGSWEKLFF TGTGCAACATCGGGTTCGTGGGAAAAACTGTTTTTT TRBV10-3 . . TRBJ1-4
CASSWDRWNTGELFF TGTGCCAGCAGTTGGGACAGGTGGAACACCGGGGAGCTGTTTTTT TRBV2 . TRBD1 TRBJ2-2
CASSWGTVGEKLFF TGTGCCAGCAGTTGGGGGACAGTTGGTGAAAAACTGTTTTTT TRBV28 . TRBD1 TRBJ1-4
CASSLTGTGGDEQFF TGCGCCAGCAGCCTAACCGGGACAGGAGGCGATGAGCAGTTCTTC TRBV5-1 . TRBD1 TRBJ2-1
CASSALAGDPTDTQYF TGTGCCAGCAGCGCATTAGCGGGAGACCCCACAGATACGCAGTATTTT TRBV9 . TRBD2 TRBJ2-3
CASNPLWGDQPQHF TGTGCCAGTAACCCATTATGGGGGGATCAGCCCCAGCATTTT TRBV19 . . TRBJ1-5
CASSLRARGIDTQYF TGTGCCAGCAGCTTGAGGGCCAGGGGTATAGATACGCAGTATTTT TRBV5-4 once . TRBJ2-3
CASKSGGSYEQYF TGTGCCAGCAAGAGCGGCGGCTCCTACGAGCAGTACTTC TRBV5-6 . . TRBJ2-7
CASSLGLAGGVVANEQFF TGCGCCAGCAGCTTAGGACTAGCGGGAGGGGTAGTAGCCAATGAGCAGTTCTTC TRBV5-1 . TRBD2 TRBJ2-1
CASSVIGSSDTQYF TGTGCCAGCAGCGTAATCGGGAGTTCAGATACGCAGTATTTT TRBV9 . . TRBJ2-3
CASSIAEDYEQYF TGTGCCAGCTCTATAGCGGAAGACTACGAGCAGTACTTC TRBV18 . . TRBJ2-7
CASSPGTLYNEQFF TGTGCCAGCTCACCTGGGACACTCTACAATGAGCAGTTCTTC TRBV18 . . TRBJ2-1
CASSEGQGGQPQHF TGTGCCAGCAGTGAAGGACAGGGTGGACAGCCCCAGCATTTT TRBV6-1 . TRBD1 TRBJ1-5
CASSPTGANEKLFF TGTGCCAGCAGCCCCACCGGGGCTAATGAAAAACTGTTTTTT TRBV7-6 . . TRBJ1-4
CASSGGGTGGGYTF TGTGCCAGCAGTGGTGGAGGGACAGGGGGCGGCTACACCTTC TRBV28 . TRBD1 TRBJ1-2
CASRGERAYNEQFF TGTGCCAGCAGAGGGGAGCGGGCCTACAATGAGCAGTTCTTC TRBV25-1 . . TRBJ2-1
CASSLGRGSNQPQHF TGTGCCAGCAGCTTAGGAAGGGGGAGCAATCAGCCCCAGCATTTT TRBV7-6 few . TRBJ1-5
CASSGGGRTEAFF TGTGCCAGCAGTGGAGGGGGTAGGACTGAAGCTTTCTTT TRBV28 . . TRBJ1-1
CAWSRTSGSNNEQFF TGTGCCTGGAGTCGAACTAGCGGGAGTAACAATGAGCAGTTCTTC TRBV30 . TRBD2 TRBJ2-1
CASTGRLLRGDTQYF TGTGCCAGTACTGGACGACTTCTTAGGGGAGATACGCAGTATTTT TRBV27 . . TRBJ2-3
CATSRSSYNEQFF TGTGCCACCAGTCGGAGCTCCTACAATGAGCAGTTCTTC TRBV15 . . TRBJ2-1
CASSPRDRRYYQETQYF TGCGCCAGCAGCCCCCGGGACAGGAGATATTACCAAGAGACCCAGTACTTC TRBV4-3 once TRBD1 TRBJ2-5
CASVLAGGYEQFF TGTGCCAGCGTTCTAGCGGGAGGCTATGAGCAGTTCTTC TRBV6-1 . TRBD2 TRBJ2-1
CASRPTGTRGNTIYF TGTGCCAGCAGACCGACAGGGACACGGGGAAACACCATATATTTT TRBV11-2 . TRBD1 TRBJ1-3
CASSQGFYGEQYF TGTGCCAGCAGTCAGGGATTCTACGGTGAGCAGTACTTC TRBV2 . . TRBJ2-7
CASSDRAGRGLYNEQFF TGTGCCAGCAGTGACAGGGCCGGTAGGGGCCTCTACAATGAGCAGTTCTTC TRBV25-1 . . TRBJ2-1
CASSGTGTGSTEQFF TGCGCCAGCAGCGGAACCGGGACAGGGAGCACTGAGCAGTTCTTC TRBV5-1 . TRBD1 TRBJ2-1
CAISEAIPGYTF TGTGCCATCAGTGAAGCAATACCGGGCTACACCTTC TRBV10-3 . . TRBJ1-2
CASRKRADEQYF TGTGCCAGCAGAAAAAGAGCCGACGAGCAGTACTTC TRBV6-1 once . TRBJ2-7
CASSSRLAQNTGELFF TGTGCCAGCAGCTCTCGGCTAGCACAGAACACCGGGGAGCTGTTTTTT TRBV11-2 . . TRBJ2-2
CSVEQGSETQYF TGCAGCGTAGAACAGGGGTCAGAGACCCAGTACTTC TRBV29-1 . TRBD1 TRBJ2-5
CASSLDPGGAGNTEAFF TGTGCCAGCAGCTTAGATCCAGGGGGCGCAGGAAACACTGAAGCTTTCTTT TRBV7-9 . TRBD1 TRBJ1-1
CASSQQGGGYTF TGTGCCAGCAGTCAACAGGGTGGTGGCTACACCTTC TRBV28 . . TRBJ1-2
CASRSGGLEQETQYF TGCGCCAGCAGAAGCGGGGGACTAGAACAAGAGACCCAGTACTTC TRBV5-1 . TRBD2 TRBJ2-5
CASSPGNYGYTF TGTGCCAGCTCACCCGGTAACTATGGCTACACCTTC TRBV18 . . TRBJ1-2
CASSLWTENNEQFF TGCGCCAGCAGCCTCTGGACAGAAAACAATGAGCAGTTCTTC TRBV5-1 . . TRBJ2-1
CASSIPDRARYEQYF TGCGCCAGCAGCATCCCGGACAGGGCCCGCTACGAGCAGTACTTC TRBV5-1 . TRBD1 TRBJ2-7
CASSPREGPWETQYF TGTGCCAGCAGCCCCCGGGAGGGCCCATGGGAGACCCAGTACTTC TRBV6-5 . TRBD2 TRBJ2-5
CASSLVRGQGTYEQYF TGTGCCAGCAGCTTAGTAAGAGGTCAGGGGACCTACGAGCAGTACTTC TRBV7-8 once . TRBJ2-7
CASLRREKGEQYF TGTGCCAGCCTCCGGCGGGAGAAGGGCGAGCAGTACTTC TRBV28 . TRBD2 TRBJ2-7